These 23 T cell receptor beta chains share one sample of origin, sequenced in a study of T cells expressing NK-cell markers. Reanalyzing the 5' RACE reads, TCRdb keeps one entry per CDR3 protein, without DNA. This sample lists around 470,000 distinct CDR3 sequences; its ten largest clones have 1.4% to 1.5%. The sample consisted of blood T cells: a sorted CD56 or NKG2C T cell subset, CD4+ or CD8+ T cells, or bulk PBMC T cells (not recorded which). All receptors come from a woman aged 45-65 years in good health.

V is TRBV7-9 and J is TRBJ2-5; TCRdb designates TRBD1, a call that cannot be tested without DNA. CDR1 is SEHNR, CDR2 FQNEAQ, per germline (reference sequence). CDR3 length: 14 residues. This chain's CDR3 is CASDRDGRKETQYF.

This CDR3 is CASRYPDRGVEQFF. V and J are TRBV6-6 and TRBJ2-1; there is no DNA to check the TCRdb D call of TRBD1. The CDR3 loop spans 14 amino acids. Germline lookup yields CDR1 MNHNY and CDR2 SVGAGI (reference sequence).

The rearrangement uses TRBV27 and TRBJ2-5. This CDR3 comprises 13 residues. From germline, CDR1 is MNHEY and CDR2 SMNVEV (reference sequence). This CDR3 is CASSLSRGIIQYF.

The gene calls are TRBV5-1 and TRBJ2-1. Per the germline V gene, CDR1 is SGHRS and CDR2 is YFSETQ. The CDR3 length is 16 residues. The chain's CDR3 is CASSSDRPSSYNEQFF. Complete variable domain (other parts from reference TRBV5-1 and TRBJ2-1): KAGVTQTPRYLIKTRGQQVTLSCSPISGHRSVSWYQQTPGQGLQFLFEYFSETQRNKGNFPGRFSGRQFSNSRSEMNVSTLELGDSALYLCASSSDRPSSYNEQFFGPGTRLTVL.

V gene TRBV29-1 combines with J gene TRBJ1-3; TCRdb names TRBD1, which stays unverified in the absence of DNA. The germline CDR1 and CDR2 sequences are SQVTM and ANQGSEA. CDR3 length equals 12 residues. The CDR3 spells CSAGTAGNTIYF.

The chain employs TRBV2 and TRBJ2-1; TCRdb's D call of TRBD2 is untestable without DNA. The germline gives CDR1 SNHLY, CDR2 FYNNEI. The CDR3 totals 14 residues. The CDR3 reads CASSAGGRGHEQFF.

The J gene is TRBJ2-3, the V gene TRBV3-1; no DNA is available, so the TRBD2 call from TCRdb remains unchecked. This CDR3 has 15 amino acids. Germline CDR1 is LGHDT and CDR2 is YNNKEL (reference sequence). The CDR3 spells CASSQGLIAGDTQYF.

The chain joins TRBV24-1 to TRBJ2-1; TCRdb designates TRBD2, a call that cannot be tested without DNA. CDR1 and CDR2 (germline): KGHDR, SFDVKD. This CDR3 is built from 15 residues. The CDR3 is CATSDQWTRYNEQFF.

V gene TRBV12-3 or TRBV12-4 combines with J gene TRBJ2-5; the TCRdb call, TRBD1, lacks DNA for checking. The CDR3 has 13 residues. The CDR3 loop reads CACSLGSLETQYF.

The chain links TRBV28 to TRBJ2-7. The CDR3 spans 16 residues. Germline CDR1 MDHEN, CDR2 SYDVKM. CDR3 sequence: CASTPKTNFLTYEQYF.

The chain carries TRBV12-3 or TRBV12-4 and TRBJ2-1; TCRdb selects TRBD2, and the lack of DNA leaves this call unchecked. This CDR3 region has 15 residues. The CDR3: CASKPAVSSYNEQFF.

The V and J genes are TRBV5-1 and TRBJ2-5; checking the TCRdb D call of TRBD1 is not possible without DNA. CDR1 is SGHRS and CDR2 is YFSETQ in the germline V gene. The CDR3 is 13 residues long. The CDR3 sequence is CASSYTNSRAQYF.

The CDR3 sequence: CSARDSGRLNTEAFF. The chain joins TRBV20-1 to TRBJ1-1; the TCRdb D gene call, TRBD1, has no DNA to confirm it. Germline V lookup: CDR1 DFQATT, CDR2 SNEGSKA (reference sequence). The CDR3 length is 15 residues.

The rearrangement uses TRBV20-1 and TRBJ2-1; with no DNA, the TCRdb D assignment of TRBD1 cannot be verified. CDR1 is DFQATT, CDR2 SNEGSKA, per germline (reference sequence). This CDR3 is built from 16 residues. CDR3 sequence: CSARDFRGPGTVEQFF.

This chain joins TRBV14 and TRBJ1-6. From germline, CDR1 is SGHDN and CDR2 FVKESK. The CDR3 covers 14 residues. The CDR3 protein is CASSLFTLHSPLHF.

The CDR3 sequence is CASSLVASTIYNEQFF. The gene calls are TRBV7-2 and TRBJ2-1. In germline, CDR1 is SGHTA, CDR2 FQGNSA. The CDR3 loop spans 16 amino acids.

V gene TRBV27 combines with J gene TRBJ1-4. The CDR3 has 14 residues. Germline V CDR1 and CDR2: MNHEY, SMNVEV (reference sequence). The chain's CDR3 is CASSSSAQNEKLFF.

This sequence joins TRBV3-1 and TRBJ2-1; TCRdb lists TRBD2, though no DNA is available to test this call. CDR1 is LGHDT and CDR2 is YNNKEL in the germline V gene (reference sequence). The CDR3 runs 17 residues. Here the CDR3 reads CASSQDLGLAGSHEQFF.

The rearrangement joins TRBV6-5 to TRBJ2-5; as DNA is missing, the TRBD2 call by TCRdb cannot be tested. The germline V gene has CDR1 MNHEY and CDR2 SVGAGI. The CDR3 length is 13 residues. CDR3 amino acids: CASWTGVGETQYF.

CDR3 sequence: CASSVSLNTEAFF. The genes are TRBV9 and TRBJ1-1. Germline V gene data show CDR1 as SGDLS and CDR2 as YYNGEE. The CDR3 is 13 amino acids.

The chain is built from TRBV2 and TRBJ1-5; lacking DNA, the TRBD1 call made by TCRdb goes unchecked. From germline, CDR1 is SNHLY and CDR2 FYNNEI. This CDR3 is 17 amino acids long. CDR3 sequence reads: CASRPGTGGAGRQPQHF.

The chain uses TRBV20-1 and TRBJ2-1. The CDR3 is 14 residues long. CDR1 is DFQATT, CDR2 SNEGSKA, per germline (reference sequence). CDR3 protein: CSALSGRLYNEQFF.

The J gene is TRBJ2-3, the V gene TRBV7-3. The germline gives CDR1 SGHTA, CDR2 FQGTGA. CDR3 length: 15 amino acids. CDR3: CASSLGFHSTDTQYF.